A selection of T cell receptor beta chains follows, all from one sample in a study of cytomegalovirus exposure and HLA in healthy donors. Libraries were prepared by immunoSEQ multiplex PCR; TCRdb keeps only in-frame clonotypes and omits some of them. The table has tens of thousands of clones, approximately 76% seen once. Sequenced sample: PBMCs. The receptors originated from a man younger than 40 in good health and CMV-seropositive. Both conserved end residues are part of each CDR3. The D gene is left open where the match is weak. The size entry is marked missing in some rows and otherwise reads once, few, many or a size class.

DNA: TGTGCCAGCAGTGAACAGCGGGGGGGCGGCACAGATACGCAGTATTTT
CDR3: CASSEQRGGGTDTQYF
size: NA
V: TRBV25-1
D: TRBD2
J: TRBJ2-3

DNA: TGTGCCAGCAGTACCCAGGGGGCTGCCACTTACCCCAGCACAGATACGCAGTATTTT
CDR3: CASSTQGAATYPSTDTQYF
size: NA
V: TRBV6-7
D: TRBD1
J: TRBJ2-3

DNA: TGTGCCAGCAGTGGAGTCGGGGGGTTCAATAGCAATCAGCCCCAGCATTTT
CDR3: CASSGVGGFNSNQPQHF
size: NA
V: TRBV2
D: NA
J: TRBJ1-5

DNA: TGTGCCAGCAGTTTAGGGCTTCTTAATGAAAAACTGTTTTTT
CDR3: CASSLGLLNEKLFF
size: few
V: TRBV28
D: NA
J: TRBJ1-4

DNA: TGTGCCAGCAGTGAGGCGACAGGGCGCACAGATACGCAGTATTTT
CDR3: CASSEATGRTDTQYF
size: once
V: TRBV2
D: TRBD1
J: TRBJ2-3

DNA: TGTGCCAGCAGCTCACGAGCGGGGCCAGCCCAGGAGACCCAGTACTTC
CDR3: CASSSRAGPAQETQYF
size: NA
V: TRBV11-1
D: TRBD2
J: TRBJ2-5

DNA: TGTGCCAGCAGCTTAGAATCGGGTTTGGGTCAAGCCCAGTACTTC
CDR3: CASSLESGLGQAQYF
size: few
V: TRBV11-1
D: NA
J: TRBJ2-5

DNA: TGTGCCTGGACCCCGCGCTCCTACAATGAGCAGTTCTTC
CDR3: CAWTPRSYNEQFF
size: NA
V: TRBV30
D: NA
J: TRBJ2-1

DNA: TGTGCCAGCAGCAAGGAACAGGGATACGAGCAGTACTTC
CDR3: CASSKEQGYEQYF
size: NA
V: TRBV6-4
D: NA
J: TRBJ2-7

DNA: TGTGCCAGCAGCGCCGTCAGGGGTCGGAACACTGAAGCTTTCTTT
CDR3: CASSAVRGRNTEAFF
size: NA
V: TRBV11-2
D: NA
J: TRBJ1-1

DNA: TGTGCCAGCACATTTACAGGGGGCTCACCCCTCCACTTT
CDR3: CASTFTGGSPLHF
size: NA
V: TRBV27
D: TRBD1
J: TRBJ1-6

DNA: TGTGCCAGCAGTTACGAGGGAAGAGGCTACACCTTC
CDR3: CASSYEGRGYTF
size: NA
V: TRBV6-6
D: NA
J: TRBJ1-2

DNA: TGCGCCAGTTCTCCGAGGGACAGGGAAAGTGAGCAGTTCTTC
CDR3: CASSPRDRESEQFF
size: NA
V: TRBV4-1
D: TRBD1
J: TRBJ2-1

DNA: TGTGCCAGCAGTGTAGGGGACTATGGCTACACCTTC
CDR3: CASSVGDYGYTF
size: few
V: TRBV6-1
D: NA
J: TRBJ1-2

DNA: TGTGCCAGCAGCCCGGACCAGGGTCGCTACCACGGGGGCTACACCTTC
CDR3: CASSPDQGRYHGGYTF
size: few
V: TRBV9
D: NA
J: TRBJ1-2

DNA: TGTGCCAGCAGTTTGGGGACTAGCAGGGGCGGGGAGCTGTTTTTT
CDR3: CASSLGTSRGGELFF
size: NA
V: TRBV28
D: TRBD2
J: TRBJ2-2

DNA: TGCGCCAGCAGCTTGGACGGAGTGAACACTGAAGCTTTCTTT
CDR3: CASSLDGVNTEAFF
size: NA
V: TRBV5-1
D: NA
J: TRBJ1-1

DNA: TGTGCCAGCAGTTACTCGGCCAGAAGCAATCAGCCCCAGCATTTT
CDR3: CASSYSARSNQPQHF
size: NA
V: TRBV6-5
D: NA
J: TRBJ1-5

DNA: TGTGCCAGCAGTGATCAGGGACAGGGAAAAGCTTTCTTT
CDR3: CASSDQGQGKAFF
size: many
V: TRBV2
D: TRBD1
J: TRBJ1-1

DNA: TGTGCTAGCAGCGTATCAGCGGGGGGCCACAATGAGCAGTTCTTC
CDR3: CASSVSAGGHNEQFF
size: once
V: TRBV7-7
D: TRBD2
J: TRBJ2-1

DNA: TGTGCCATCAGCTTCAGGGTTGCGGAGACCCAGTACTTC
CDR3: CAISFRVAETQYF
size: NA
V: TRBV10-3
D: NA
J: TRBJ2-5

DNA: TGTGCCAGCAGTTTTAACAGGGGGCTGGGCACCGGGGAGCTGTTTTTT
CDR3: CASSFNRGLGTGELFF
size: NA
V: TRBV27
D: TRBD1
J: TRBJ2-2

DNA: TGTGCCAGCAGCGTAGATAGGGGGACCCAGTACTTC
CDR3: CASSVDRGTQYF
size: few
V: TRBV9
D: NA
J: TRBJ2-5

DNA: TGTGCCACGACCGGGGAGATAATCTCCTACGAGCAGTACTTC
CDR3: CATTGEIISYEQYF
size: NA
V: TRBV6-6
D: NA
J: TRBJ2-7

DNA: TGTGCCAGCAGCCGCCCCTCGACAGGGAAGTACACCGGGGAGCTGTTTTTT
CDR3: CASSRPSTGKYTGELFF
size: NA
V: TRBV7-3
D: TRBD1
J: TRBJ2-2

DNA: TGTGCCAGTTACCGGGACAGGGGATACGAGCAGTACTTC
CDR3: CASYRDRGYEQYF
size: NA
V: TRBV28
D: TRBD1
J: TRBJ2-7

DNA: TGTGCCAGCAGTTACCCTAGACAGGGTCAGAACACTGAAGCTTTCTTT
CDR3: CASSYPRQGQNTEAFF
size: few
V: TRBV6-6
D: TRBD1
J: TRBJ1-1

DNA: TGTGCCAGCAGCCCAGGGGGCGCGAACACCGGGGAGCTGTTTTTT
CDR3: CASSPGGANTGELFF
size: NA
V: TRBV5-6
D: TRBD1
J: TRBJ2-2

DNA: TGCGCCAGCAGCTTGGACGGGTACGAGCAGTACTTC
CDR3: CASSLDGYEQYF
size: NA
V: TRBV5-1
D: NA
J: TRBJ2-7

DNA: TGTGCCAGCAGCTCAGGACTAGCGGGGGGTGATGAGCAGTTCTTC
CDR3: CASSSGLAGGDEQFF
size: NA
V: TRBV5-6
D: TRBD2
J: TRBJ2-1

DNA: TGTGCCAGCGAGCTTCCGGGGGATACGCAGTATTTT
CDR3: CASELPGDTQYF
size: NA
V: TRBV28
D: NA
J: TRBJ2-3

DNA: TGTGCCAGAGTGTTAACAGAATATAGCAATCAGCCCCAGCATTTT
CDR3: CARVLTEYSNQPQHF
size: NA
V: TRBV6-4
D: NA
J: TRBJ1-5

DNA: TGTGCCAGCAGTGTCACCACAGGGGGTTTTAACGGCTACACCTTC
CDR3: CASSVTTGGFNGYTF
size: NA
V: TRBV25-1
D: TRBD1
J: TRBJ1-2

DNA: TGTGCCACCAGCAGAGAGAGCGGCGAGGGCGGTTCACCCCTCCACTTT
CDR3: CATSRESGEGGSPLHF
size: NA
V: TRBV15
D: NA
J: TRBJ1-6

DNA: TGTGCCAGTAGTATAGGAACGGGGGGCACAAATTCACCCCTCCACTTT
CDR3: CASSIGTGGTNSPLHF
size: NA
V: TRBV19
D: NA
J: TRBJ1-6

DNA: TGTGCCAGCAGCGCTTGGGACAGGATCAACAATGAGCAGTTCTTC
CDR3: CASSAWDRINNEQFF
size: once
V: TRBV7-9
D: TRBD1
J: TRBJ2-1

DNA: TGTGCCAGCAGTGAAGAGGGGGTCTCCTACGAGCAGTACTTC
CDR3: CASSEEGVSYEQYF
size: NA
V: TRBV2
D: NA
J: TRBJ2-7

DNA: TGTGCCAGCAGCTTAACAGGGTACACTGAAGCTTTCTTT
CDR3: CASSLTGYTEAFF
size: few
V: TRBV7-2
D: NA
J: TRBJ1-1

DNA: TGCAGCGTTTATCTGGGGGCCTCCACAGATACGCAGTATTTT
CDR3: CSVYLGASTDTQYF
size: NA
V: TRBV29-1
D: NA
J: TRBJ2-3

DNA: TGTGCCAGCCGCTCAGGTAGCGGCTCCTACAATGAGCAGTTCTTC
CDR3: CASRSGSGSYNEQFF
size: once
V: TRBV9
D: NA
J: TRBJ2-1

DNA: TGTGCCAGCAGAGGACAGGGCGGACCCTACGAGCAGTACTTC
CDR3: CASRGQGGPYEQYF
size: NA
V: TRBV28
D: TRBD1
J: TRBJ2-7

DNA: TGCGCCAGTACGAGGATCGGACAGGGAGTATCTAACTATGGCTACACCTTC
CDR3: CASTRIGQGVSNYGYTF
size: NA
V: TRBV5-1
D: TRBD1
J: TRBJ1-2

DNA: TGTGCCAGTAGTATAGTAGTAAGGGACAGGGAAGATGGCTACACCTTC
CDR3: CASSIVVRDREDGYTF
size: NA
V: TRBV19
D: TRBD1
J: TRBJ1-2

DNA: TGCGCCAGCAGCCAAGATAGCGGGGGAATAACAGATACGCAGTATTTT
CDR3: CASSQDSGGITDTQYF
size: NA
V: TRBV4-3
D: TRBD2
J: TRBJ2-3

DNA: TGTGCCAGCAGCCCCGAGACTAGCCAGCCCCGGGAGCTGTTTTTT
CDR3: CASSPETSQPRELFF
size: NA
V: TRBV7-9
D: TRBD2
J: TRBJ2-2

DNA: TGTGCCAGCAGCTTAGGCTACAGGGATGGCTACACCTTC
CDR3: CASSLGYRDGYTF
size: few
V: TRBV7-3
D: NA
J: TRBJ1-2

DNA: TGCAGCGTAAGGGACAGTTATAGCAATCAGCCCCAGCATTTT
CDR3: CSVRDSYSNQPQHF
size: NA
V: TRBV29-1
D: TRBD1
J: TRBJ1-5

DNA: TGTGCCAGCTCGCGACTAGCGCCCCACCAAGAGACCCAGTACTTC
CDR3: CASSRLAPHQETQYF
size: NA
V: TRBV6-1
D: TRBD2
J: TRBJ2-5

DNA: TGTGCCAGCACCTTTCCCCGGTACCAAGAGACCCAGTACTTC
CDR3: CASTFPRYQETQYF
size: NA
V: TRBV7-8
D: NA
J: TRBJ2-5

DNA: TGTGCCTGGACCAAAGACTGGAGGGAGACCCAGTACTTC
CDR3: CAWTKDWRETQYF
size: once
V: TRBV30
D: NA
J: TRBJ2-5